Below, 30 T cell receptor beta chains from the same sample are listed, as sequenced in a study of shared clonotypes between healthy human individuals. Profiling relied on immunoSEQ multiplex PCR, and the TCRdb table lists in-frame clones only, not all of them. The sample carries roughly 1,500,000 clones, approximately 98% recorded once. Source material: naive CD4+ T cells sorted from blood. Noted subset: CD45RA+ positively selected. These receptors were taken from a young man in good health.

This chain connects TRBV5-1 to TRBJ2-1, with D maybe TRBD1 (6 bases). Looked up from germline, CDR1 is SGHRS and CDR2 is YFSETQ. The V end was cut by 8 bases, the J end by 6 bases, with 15 bases between. The CDR3 runs 13 residues. CDR3 bases: TGCGCCAGTCACCGGGACACATCCAATGAGCAGTTCTTC. Protein sequence: CASHRDTSNEQFF.

V gene TRBV29-1 combines with J gene TRBJ2-2, with 11 bases identical to TRBD1. The CDR3 has 14 amino acids. Germline assignment: CDR1 SQVTM and CDR2 ANQGSEA. V shed 5 bases and J 7 bases; nucleotides not matched to a gene: 6. The CDR3 reads CSVQGQGAGGELFF. DNA of the CDR3: TGCAGCGTTCAAGGACAGGGGGCAGGCGGGGAGCTGTTTTTT.

V usage is TRBV9 and J usage is TRBJ1-5, with unresolved D. V lost 0 bases and J lost 5, with 9 bases in between. This CDR3 spans 14 amino acids. The germline gives CDR1 SGDLS, CDR2 YYNGEE. The CDR3 sequence is CASSVAGEHQPQHF. In DNA, the CDR3 is TGTGCCAGCAGCGTAGCTGGGGAGCATCAGCCCCAGCATTTT.

This chain connects TRBV6-1 to TRBJ2-3; TRBD2 matches at 7 bases. The CDR3 length is 17 residues. The J segment lost 6 bases and the V segment lost 4 bases, leaving 16 bases of the junction unmatched. Germline CDR1 and CDR2: MNHNS and SASEGT. The CDR3 here is CASSVGASGSSRDTQYF. In nucleotides, the CDR3 is TGTGCCAGCAGTGTAGGAGCTAGCGGCTCAAGCCGGGATACGCAGTATTTT.

Concerning this clone: The sample has other DNA sequences that encode this CDR3 too. The J gene is TRBJ2-2, the V gene TRBV7-2, with D hard to call. The length of the CDR3 is 13 residues. The germline V gene has CDR1 SGHTA and CDR2 FQGNSA. V dropped 6 bases and J dropped 1 base, with 6 bases sitting between them. CDR3 region: CASSLRNTGELFF. In nucleotides, the CDR3 is TGTGCCAGCAGTTTAAGGAACACCGGGGAGCTGTTTTTT.

V and J are TRBV11-2 and TRBJ2-7, with 9 bases that match TRBD2. There are 18 residues in the CDR3. The V gene's germline CDR1 is SGHAT and CDR2 FQNNGV. V shed 4 bases and J 2 bases; nucleotides not matched to a gene: 15. The CDR3, as DNA: TGTGCCAGCAGCTCCCCAGGACTAGCGACCCGCGGAACCTACGAGCAGTACTTC. Translated: CASSSPGLATRGTYEQYF.

This clone was recorded only once. The sample has other DNA sequences that encode this CDR3 too. The chain has TRBV7-9 and TRBJ1-5; D may be TRBD1 (5 bases). Germline lookup yields CDR1 SEHNR and CDR2 FQNEAQ (reference sequence). CDR3 length: 14 amino acids. The V end was cut by 0 bases, the J end by 4 bases, with 7 bases between. CDR3 amino acids: CASSLAGGNQPQHF. Written as DNA, the CDR3 is TGTGCCAGCAGCTTAGCGGGGGGGAATCAGCCCCAGCATTTT.

The chain has TRBV6-1 and TRBJ2-7, with D perhaps TRBD1 (5 bases). Germline V gene sequence: CDR1 MNHNS, CDR2 SASEGT. Trimming stripped 6 bases from V and 4 bases from J, with 7 bases between. This CDR3 has 11 amino acids. The CDR3 sequence: CASRGVYEQYF. CDR3 nucleotides: TGTGCCAGCAGAGGGGTTTACGAGCAGTACTTC.

The rearrangement joins TRBV5-4 to TRBJ2-6, with D perhaps TRBD2 (5 bases). The V gene's germline CDR1 is SGHNT and CDR2 YYREEE (reference sequence). The CDR3 runs 16 residues. Trimming took off 4 bases at V and 0 bases at J, with 11 bases between the two ends. CDR3 sequence (DNA): TGTGCCAGCAGCATGGACTGGAACTCTGGGGCCAACGTCCTGACTTTC. This codes for CASSMDWNSGANVLTF.

The chain employs TRBV29-1 and TRBJ2-3, with 7 bases aligning to TRBD2. Germline CDR1 reads SQVTM; CDR2 reads ANQGSEA. V shed 4 bases, J shed 4 bases, and the junction held 5 bases outside the gene matches. The CDR3 is 13 amino acids. In DNA, the CDR3 is TGCAGCGTTGCCGGGAGGAGCTCAGATACGCAGTATTTT. It specifies CSVAGRSSDTQYF.

This rearrangement joins TRBV19 to TRBJ2-1; the D gene is possibly TRBD1 (6 bases). The germline V and J ends were trimmed by 0 bases and 2 bases, with 23 bases remaining between them. The CDR3 spans 20 residues. Germline V gene sequence: CDR1 LNHDA, CDR2 SQIVND (reference sequence). The CDR3 DNA follows: TGTGCCAGTAGTATAGATGTCTCTGGTTTCCGCGGACAGCCCTACAATGAGCAGTTCTTC. Translation gives CASSIDVSGFRGQPYNEQFF. Complete variable domain (other parts from reference TRBV19 and TRBJ2-1): DGGITQSPKYLFRKEGQNVTLSCEQNLNHDAMYWYRQDPGQGLRLIYYSQIVNDFQKGDIAEGYSVSREKKESFPLTVTSAQKNPTAFYLCASSIDVSGFRGQPYNEQFFGPGTRLTVL.

The rearrangement links TRBV5-1 to TRBJ2-7, with D perhaps TRBD1 (6 bases). The CDR3 has 15 amino acids. Trimming stripped 1 base from V and 0 bases from J, with 11 bases between. Germline V gene sequence: CDR1 SGHRS, CDR2 YFSETQ. The CDR3 loop is CASSLFRGHSYEQYF. The CDR3 region has the DNA TGCGCCAGCAGCTTGTTCCGGGGACACTCCTACGAGCAGTACTTC.

The chain has TRBV6-4 and TRBJ1-6, with TRBD1 as a possible D gene (5 bases). The V gene's germline CDR1 is MRHNA and CDR2 SNTAGT. This CDR3 is 14 amino acids long. V was shortened by 5 bases and J by 7 bases, with 12 bases between the two germline ends. The CDR3 DNA follows: TGTGCCAGCAGTCGGGACTCGGGAAATTCACCCCTCCACTTT. Its translation: CASSRDSGNSPLHF.

The chain combines TRBV5-5 with TRBJ2-6; TRBD2 matches 10 bases. V trimming: 2 bases; J trimming: 4 bases; junction bases outside the gene matches: 12. CDR1 is SGHKS and CDR2 is YYEKEE in the germline V gene (reference sequence). CDR3 length: 19 residues. DNA of the CDR3: TGTGCCAGCAGCTTCGGGCTAGCGGGAGTATCTTTGGGGGCCAACGTCCTGACTTTC. Amino acid sequence: CASSFGLAGVSLGANVLTF.

The J gene is TRBJ2-7, the V gene TRBV10-3; the match to TRBD1 covers 11 bases. Germline V CDR1 and CDR2: ENHRY, SYGVKD. V was pared by 9 bases and J by 2 bases, with 6 bases of the junction left unmatched. The CDR3 runs 14 residues. The CDR3 loop is CAILPGQGAYEQYF. In DNA, the CDR3 is TGTGCCATACTTCCGGGACAGGGGGCCTACGAGCAGTACTTC.

The chain links TRBV14 to TRBJ2-3, with 7 bases lining up with TRBD2. In germline, CDR1 is SGHDN, CDR2 FVKESK. Trimming cost V 1 base and J 4 bases; bases outside gene matches: 20. The CDR3 runs 20 residues. Here the CDR3 reads CASSQGLRIYAGVQADTQYF. CDR3 sequence (DNA): TGTGCCAGCAGCCAAGGTTTAAGGATCTATGCGGGAGTTCAGGCAGATACGCAGTATTTT.

The rearrangement links TRBV9 to TRBJ1-1, with D uncertain. Germline V gene lookup returns CDR1 SGDLS and CDR2 YYNGEE. V was trimmed by 4 bases and J by 0 bases, leaving 7 bases between them. There are 13 residues in the CDR3. CDR3 in amino acids: CASSTRLNTEAFF. Here the CDR3 DNA reads TGTGCCAGCAGCACGCGCTTGAACACTGAAGCTTTCTTT.

This rearrangement joins TRBV2 to TRBJ2-5, with 7 bases fitting TRBD1. Germline CDR1 SNHLY, CDR2 FYNNEI. This CDR3 contains 15 residues. With 6 bases clipped from V and 1 base from J, the junction kept 8 bases outside the gene matches. The CDR3 spells CASRQTGLGQETQYF. CDR3 coding DNA: TGTGCCAGCAGGCAGACAGGGCTGGGCCAAGAGACCCAGTACTTC.

The CDR3 loop reads CASSRQGDVEKLFF. Written as DNA, the CDR3 is TGTGCCAGCAGCAGACAGGGGGACGTTGAAAAACTGTTTTTT. V usage is TRBV7-2 and J usage is TRBJ1-4, with 9 bases that match TRBD1. The CDR3 has 14 residues. Germline loops: CDR1 SGHTA, CDR2 FQGNSA. V lost 5 bases to trimming and J lost 7 bases; unmatched junction nucleotides: 5.

This rearrangement joins TRBV11-3 to TRBJ2-3, with TRBD2 matching over 8 bases. The V gene end was trimmed by 1 base and the J gene end by 0 bases; junction bases not matched to a gene: 3. The CDR3 sequence is 16 residues long. CDR1 and CDR2 from the germline V gene are SGHNT and YENEEA. CDR3 amino acids: CASSLGTSSSTDTQYF. In nucleotides, the CDR3 is TGTGCCAGCAGCTTAGGGACTAGCAGCAGCACAGATACGCAGTATTTT.

Note on this clone: Within the sample, other DNA sequences also encode this same CDR3. The rearrangement links TRBV7-9 to TRBJ2-3; the D gene is possibly TRBD1 (6 bases). The CDR3 runs to 15 residues. Germline assignment: CDR1 SEHNR and CDR2 FQNEAQ (reference sequence). V was trimmed by 0 bases and J by 3 bases, leaving 10 bases between them. CDR3 protein: CASSLAGRGTDTQYF. For the CDR3, the DNA is TGTGCCAGCAGCTTAGCGGGCAGGGGAACAGATACGCAGTATTTT.

This chain uses TRBV29-1 with TRBJ2-1; 7 bases agree with TRBD1. V lost 7 bases and J lost 3; bases outside the gene matches: 15. Germline CDR1 and CDR2: SQVTM and ANQGSEA. The CDR3 spans 16 residues. This CDR3 reads CSGVGFRGRHYNEQFF. In DNA form, the CDR3 reads TGCAGCGGGGTCGGTTTTAGGGGGCGACACTACAATGAGCAGTTCTTC.

This chain joins TRBV7-9 and TRBJ2-4; D may be TRBD1 (6 bases). V was cut by 4 bases and J by 5 bases, with 24 bases left in between. Germline V gene lookup returns CDR1 SEHNR and CDR2 FQNEAQ (reference sequence). The CDR3 length is 18 residues. The CDR3 here is CASSYTWAAQGHQNIQYF. The CDR3 coding sequence is TGTGCCAGCAGCTACACCTGGGCCGCGCAGGGGCACCAAAACATTCAGTACTTC. The full variable domain, with the rest looked up from reference TRBV7-9 and TRBJ2-4, is DTGVSQNPRHKITKRGQNVTFRCDPISEHNRLYWYRQTLGQGPEFLTYFQNEAQLEKSRLLSDRFSAERPKGSFSTLEIQRTEQGDSAMYLCASSYTWAAQGHQNIQYFGAGTRLSVL.

V gene TRBV27 combines with J gene TRBJ1-2; 9 nucleotides agree with TRBD1. This CDR3 region has 15 residues. Per the germline V gene, CDR1 is MNHEY and CDR2 is SMNVEV (reference sequence). The trim removed 7 bases at V and 3 bases at J, leaving 9 bases unmatched. The CDR3 sequence is CASTETGGEDYGYTF. CDR3 sequence (DNA): TGTGCCAGCACCGAAACAGGGGGCGAGGACTATGGCTACACCTTC.

The rearrangement joins TRBV18 to TRBJ2-3; D possibly corresponds to TRBD1 (5 bases). Trimming removed 0 bases at V and 4 bases at J, with 17 bases between. CDR3 length: 17 residues. Germline values: CDR1 KGHSH, CDR2 LQKENI. CDR3 sequence (DNA): TGTGCCAGCTCACCACCCCAGCCAGGGTCTTTGTCAGATACGCAGTATTTT. Translation gives CASSPPQPGSLSDTQYF.

This clone was detected only once. The chain recombines TRBV5-1 with TRBJ2-7, with D possibly TRBD1 on 6 matching bases. The CDR3 loop spans 16 amino acids. Trimming took off 5 bases at V and 0 bases at J, with 18 bases between the two ends. Germline lookup yields CDR1 SGHRS and CDR2 YFSETQ. The CDR3 DNA reads TGCGCCAGCAGTTTTGGGGGCGCAGGGAGCTCCTACGAGCAGTACTTC. Its translation: CASSFGGAGSSYEQYF.

The V gene is TRBV11-2, the J gene TRBJ2-1; tentative D call: TRBD1 (6 bases). In germline, CDR1 is SGHAT, CDR2 FQNNGV. The V end lost 4 bases, the J end lost 6 bases, and 13 bases lay between the germline ends. The length of the CDR3 is 14 residues. CDR3 coding DNA: TGTGCCAGCAGCTCACTACAGGGTGGCAATGAGCAGTTCTTC. It yields the protein CASSSLQGGNEQFF.

DNA for the CDR3: TGTGCCAGCAGCGCGTATTCTTTCTCGGGAAACACCATATATTTT. Its protein is CASSAYSFSGNTIYF. The chain is built from TRBV9 and TRBJ1-3; D unclear. The CDR3 is 15 residues long. Trimming stripped 3 bases from V and 4 bases from J, with 14 bases between. Germline CDR1 SGDLS, CDR2 YYNGEE.

This rearrangement joins TRBV29-1 to TRBJ2-4, with 8 bases aligning to TRBD2. The CDR3 totals 14 residues. Per the germline V gene, CDR1 is SQVTM and CDR2 is ANQGSEA. V trimming: 6 bases; J trimming: 4 bases; junction bases outside the gene matches: 8. CDR3 amino acids: CSVALAGGKNIQYF. DNA for the CDR3: TGCAGCGTGGCCCTCGCGGGAGGTAAAAACATTCAGTACTTC.

The V gene is TRBV19, the J gene TRBJ1-2; D unresolved. Germline V gene lookup returns CDR1 LNHDA and CDR2 SQIVND (reference sequence). The CDR3 sequence is 13 residues long. V gave up 8 bases and J gave up 4 bases, with 14 bases separating them. This CDR3 reads CASHPSPLYGYTF. CDR3 bases: TGTGCCAGTCATCCATCCCCCCTCTATGGCTACACCTTC.